Here is one TCR beta chain with its context. What it binds is not known. Time point denoted: blood at routine non-recurrence follow-up after resection. TCRs were sequenced from unsorted whole RNA of tumor, nontumor lung or PBMC. The data derive from a study of spatial heterogeneity in lung cancer. Study at large: Raw reads contained each unique TCR and UMI combination more than ten times on average.

TCR cDNA molecules each carried a unique molecular identifier. Using its own MiXCR run on the 5' RACE reads, TCRdb lists one record per CDR3 protein. The repertoire consists of some 41,000 distinct CDR3 sequences, with approximately 22% occurring once and the leading ten covering 7% to 7.5%. Findings of the study overall: The study found ubiquitous expanded tumor TCRs in blood more at resection than follow-up.

J gave up 4 bases and V 4 bases, and 1 base lay outside the gene matches. This CDR3 is 13 amino acids long. Germline CDR1 and CDR2: MDHEN and SYDVKM. The receptor's source is a female donor with early-stage non-small cell lung cancer. Specimen: PBMCs, collected at follow-up. The chain employs TRBV28 and TRBJ1-2, with 9 bases identical to TRBD1. The CDR3 region is CASSSGQGYGYTF. CDR3 DNA sequence: TGTGCCAGCAGTTCGGGACAGGGCTATGGCTACACCTTC.